These 18 T cell receptor beta chains originate from one sample sequenced in a study of cytomegalovirus exposure and HLA in healthy donors (dated by TCRdb to the late 2010s). The method was the immunoSEQ multiplex PCR assay. For the multiplex PCR, a mixture combining 60 forward primers for TCR Vbeta segments and 13 reverse primers for TCR Jbeta segments was used. TCRdb limited this immuneACCESS table to in-frame rearrangements with V and J called. A share of clones is missing; checked studies link under half to unresolved V genes, and the rest is unexplained. Recorded for this sample are fewer than 65,000 clones; about 90% of them occurred a single time. Roughly 1.5% of the sample rests with the top ten. The sequenced material came from PBMCs. Source of these receptors: a man aged 18-30 years in good health and CMV-seronegative.

In this sample, this clone turned up once. The chain carries TRBV6-5 and TRBJ1-1, with a weak D call TRBD1 (5 bases). The V gene lost 2 bases and the J gene lost 5 bases, with 18 bases spanning the gap. From germline, CDR1 is MNHEY and CDR2 SVGAGI. This CDR3 comprises 16 residues. CDR3 protein: CASSYSWGTPRTEAFF. DNA for the CDR3: TGTGCCAGCAGTTACAGTTGGGGCACCCCGCGAACTGAAGCTTTCTTT.

The CDR3 sequence: CASTPSSTDTQYF. The CDR3 DNA is TGTGCCAGCACCCCTTCGAGCACAGATACGCAGTATTTT. The genes are TRBV13 and TRBJ2-3; D is unresolved. This CDR3 region has 13 residues. Trimming pared 7 bases from V and 0 bases from J, leaving 8 bases between. CDR1 and CDR2 from the germline V gene are PRHDT and FYEKMQ (reference sequence).

V usage is TRBV5-1 and J usage is TRBJ2-7; TRBD2 agrees at 15 bases. V gave up 3 bases and J gave up 0 bases; unmatched junction bases: 7. CDR3 length: 18 amino acids. The germline V gene encodes CDR1 SGHRS and CDR2 YFSETQ. Here the CDR3 DNA reads TGCGCCAGCAGCTACACCGGGACTAGCGGGGGGTACTCCTACGAGCAGTACTTC. It specifies CASSYTGTSGGYSYEQYF.

The V gene is TRBV13, the J gene TRBJ1-6; 9 nucleotides line up with TRBD1. V shed 5 bases and J 4 bases; nucleotides not matched to a gene: 6. This CDR3 is 16 amino acids long. Germline V gene lookup returns CDR1 PRHDT and CDR2 FYEKMQ (reference sequence). The CDR3 region has the DNA TGTGCCAGCAGCCCCCGGGACAGGGTATATAATTCACCCCTCCACTTT. The encoded protein is CASSPRDRVYNSPLHF.

For the CDR3, the DNA is TGTGCCATCAGTGATGCGGGACAGGGAAATTCACCCCTCCACTTT. Amino acid sequence: CAISDAGQGNSPLHF. This sequence joins TRBV10-3 and TRBJ1-6, with TRBD1 matching over 9 bases. Per the germline V gene, CDR1 is ENHRY and CDR2 is SYGVKD. This CDR3 has 15 amino acids. J gave up 7 bases and V 3 bases, and 4 bases lay outside the gene matches.

The chain recombines TRBV29-1 with TRBJ1-2; 9 bases match TRBD1. The CDR3 covers 12 residues. Germline assignment: CDR1 SQVTM and CDR2 ANQGSEA. V was pared by 8 bases and J by 4 bases, with 5 bases of the junction left unmatched. The CDR3 nucleotides are TGCAGCACGGGACAGGGAGTCTATGGCTACACCTTC. This codes for CSTGQGVYGYTF.

The rearrangement joins TRBV11-2 to TRBJ2-7; possible D gene TRBD2, 6 bases. In germline, CDR1 is SGHAT, CDR2 FQNNGV. Trimming stripped 1 base from V and 3 bases from J, with 10 bases between. The CDR3 runs to 14 residues. The CDR3 DNA follows: TGTGCCAGCAGCTTAGGCTCCGGGAGCTACGAGCAGTACTTC. It yields the protein CASSLGSGSYEQYF.

The V and J genes are TRBV11-3 and TRBJ2-7, with D perhaps TRBD1 (6 bases). CDR1 and CDR2 (germline): SGHNT, YENEEA. The CDR3 extends over 13 amino acids. The V gene lost 7 bases and the J gene lost 2 bases, with 12 bases spanning the gap. The CDR3 protein is CASKRTATYEQYF. CDR3 DNA sequence: TGTGCCAGCAAAAGGACAGCGACCTACGAGCAGTACTTC.

This clone was detected a few times. The rearrangement uses TRBV9 and TRBJ1-2; no firm D call. The germline V gene has CDR1 SGDLS and CDR2 YYNGEE. V was shortened by 0 bases and J by 3 bases, with 6 bases between the two germline ends. The CDR3 loop spans 13 amino acids. The CDR3 sequence: CASSVGSDYGYTF. The CDR3 DNA is TGTGCCAGCAGCGTAGGGTCAGACTATGGCTACACCTTC.

This chain links TRBV28 with TRBJ1-5, with TRBD1 matching over 9 bases. Germline CDR1 is MDHEN and CDR2 is SYDVKM. V lost 3 bases to trimming and J lost 5 bases; unmatched junction nucleotides: 2. The CDR3 is made up of 14 amino acids. CDR3 region: CASSLTGGHQPQHF. CDR3 DNA: TGTGCCAGCAGTTTGACAGGGGGGCATCAGCCCCAGCATTTT.

The chain combines TRBV6-5 with TRBJ2-1, with 9 bases matching TRBD2. There are 13 residues in the CDR3. Trimming removed 11 bases from V and 2 bases from J; junction bases left unmatched: 4. CDR1 is MNHEY, CDR2 SVGAGI, per germline. The CDR3 DNA follows: TGTGCCGTTAGCGGGGGTACCTACAATGAGCAGTTCTTC. Translation: CAVSGGTYNEQFF.

The V gene is TRBV13, the J gene TRBJ1-6, with D possibly being TRBD1 (6 bases). This CDR3 comprises 15 residues. Germline assignment: CDR1 PRHDT and CDR2 FYEKMQ (reference sequence). The ends were cut back, 0 bases at V and 7 bases at J, with 10 bases in the middle. The CDR3 reads CASSLGGAENSPLHF. Here the CDR3 DNA reads TGTGCCAGCAGCTTAGGGGGGGCGGAAAATTCACCCCTCCACTTT.

The chain carries TRBV30 and TRBJ1-5, with D uncertain. The CDR3 is 13 amino acids. Trimming pared 2 bases from V and 7 bases from J, leaving 12 bases between. The V gene's germline CDR1 is GTSNPN and CDR2 SVGIG (reference sequence). CDR3 loop: CAWSSGSGQPQHF. DNA of the CDR3: TGTGCCTGGAGTAGCGGGTCTGGGCAGCCCCAGCATTTT.

The chain combines TRBV10-3 with TRBJ2-7; D is undetermined. The CDR3 consists of 12 residues. Germline lookup yields CDR1 ENHRY and CDR2 SYGVKD. The V gene lost 2 bases and the J gene lost 4 bases, with 6 bases spanning the gap. The DNA for the CDR3 is TGTGCCATCAGTGAGATGGCATACGAGCAGTACTTC. It codes for CAISEMAYEQYF.

This rearrangement joins TRBV28 to TRBJ1-6, with D possibly being TRBD1 (6 bases). Trimming left V 6 bases short and J 7 bases short, with 7 bases between. CDR1 and CDR2 (germline): MDHEN, SYDVKM. The CDR3 is made up of 12 amino acids. Here the CDR3 reads CASRTGNSPLHF. CDR3 DNA: TGTGCCAGCAGAACAGGGAATTCACCCCTCCACTTT.

CDR3 loop: CASSSIQGVITDTQYF. CDR3 nucleotide sequence: TGTGCCAGCAGCTCGATACAGGGGGTAATCACAGATACGCAGTATTTT. The gene calls are TRBV7-8 and TRBJ2-3, with 8 positions matching TRBD1. The length of the CDR3 is 16 residues. Germline CDR1 reads SGHVS; CDR2 reads FQNEAQ. After removal of 4 bases from V and 2 bases from J, the junction contained 8 bases not matched to a gene.

This chain's CDR3 is CAIRGSGGAYNEQFF. CDR3 nucleotide sequence: TGTGCCATCAGGGGTAGCGGGGGGGCCTACAATGAGCAGTTCTTC. The V and J genes are TRBV10-3 and TRBJ2-1; 11 bases are shared with TRBD2. CDR1 is ENHRY and CDR2 is SYGVKD in the germline V gene. V was clipped by 6 bases and J by 2 bases; unmatched bases: 3. The CDR3 length is 15 residues.

This chain links TRBV30 with TRBJ2-7, with 9 bases lining up with TRBD2. Germline loops: CDR1 GTSNPN, CDR2 SVGIG (reference sequence). The CDR3 consists of 14 residues. V gave up 6 bases and J gave up 0 bases; unmatched junction bases: 6. The CDR3 coding sequence is TGTGCCTGCCCTAGCGGGGATCTCTCCTACGAGCAGTACTTC. It specifies CACPSGDLSYEQYF.